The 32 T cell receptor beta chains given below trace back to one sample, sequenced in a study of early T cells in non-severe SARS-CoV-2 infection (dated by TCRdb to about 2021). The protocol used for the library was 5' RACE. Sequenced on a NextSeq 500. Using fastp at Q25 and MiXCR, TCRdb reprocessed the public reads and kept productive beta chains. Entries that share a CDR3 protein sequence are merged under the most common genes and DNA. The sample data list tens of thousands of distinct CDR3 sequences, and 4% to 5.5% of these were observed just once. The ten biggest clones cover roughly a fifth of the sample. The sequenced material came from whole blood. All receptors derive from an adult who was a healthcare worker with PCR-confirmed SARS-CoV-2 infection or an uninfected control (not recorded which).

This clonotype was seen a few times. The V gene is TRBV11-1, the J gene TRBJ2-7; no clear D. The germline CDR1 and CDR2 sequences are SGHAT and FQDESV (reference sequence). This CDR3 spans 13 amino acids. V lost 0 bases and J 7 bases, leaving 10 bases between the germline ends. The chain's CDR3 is CASSLASPTEQYF. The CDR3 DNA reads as TGTGCCAGCAGCTTAGCGAGCCCTACGGAGCAGTACTTC.

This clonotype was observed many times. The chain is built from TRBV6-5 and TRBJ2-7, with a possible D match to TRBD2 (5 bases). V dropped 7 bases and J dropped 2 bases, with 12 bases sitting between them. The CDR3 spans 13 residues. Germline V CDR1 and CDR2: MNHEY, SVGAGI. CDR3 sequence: CASTPPGAYEQYF. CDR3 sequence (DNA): TGTGCCAGCACTCCCCCCGGGGCCTACGAGCAGTACTTC.

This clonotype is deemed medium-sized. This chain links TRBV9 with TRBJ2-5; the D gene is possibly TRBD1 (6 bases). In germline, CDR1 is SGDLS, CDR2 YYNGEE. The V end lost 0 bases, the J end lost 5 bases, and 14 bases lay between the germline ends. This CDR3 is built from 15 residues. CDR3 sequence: CASSVDSGVGETQYF. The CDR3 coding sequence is TGTGCCAGCAGCGTAGATTCAGGGGTTGGGGAGACCCAGTACTTC.

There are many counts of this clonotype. CDR3 residues: CASSESGQGNSPLHF. In DNA, the CDR3 is TGTGCCAGCAGTGAATCGGGACAGGGAAATTCACCCCTCCACTTT. The V and J genes are TRBV6-1 and TRBJ1-6, with 9 bases aligning to TRBD1. The CDR3 is 15 amino acids. V lost 2 bases and J lost 7; bases outside the gene matches: 3. CDR1 is MNHNS, CDR2 SASEGT, per germline.

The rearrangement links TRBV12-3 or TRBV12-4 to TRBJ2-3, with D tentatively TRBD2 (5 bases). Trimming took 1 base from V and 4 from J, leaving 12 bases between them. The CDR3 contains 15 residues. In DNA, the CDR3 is TGTGCCAGCAGTTTAGGTGGAGGCGGCGCAGATACGCAGTATTTT. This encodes CASSLGGGGADTQYF.

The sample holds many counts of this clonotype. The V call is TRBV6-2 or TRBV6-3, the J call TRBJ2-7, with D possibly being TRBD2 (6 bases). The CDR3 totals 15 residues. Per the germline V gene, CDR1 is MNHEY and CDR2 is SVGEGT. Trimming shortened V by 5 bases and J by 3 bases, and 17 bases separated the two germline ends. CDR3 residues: CASSPYGSTNYEQYF. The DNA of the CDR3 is TGTGCCAGCAGTCCCTACGGGAGTACGAACTACGAGCAGTACTTC.

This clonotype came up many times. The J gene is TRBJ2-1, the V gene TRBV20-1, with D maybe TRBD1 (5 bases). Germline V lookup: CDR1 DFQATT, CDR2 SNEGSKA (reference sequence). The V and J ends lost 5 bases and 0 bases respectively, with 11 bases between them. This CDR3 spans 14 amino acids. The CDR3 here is CSAGRDLSYNEQFF. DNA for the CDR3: TGCAGTGCTGGCAGGGATCTCTCCTACAATGAGCAGTTCTTC.

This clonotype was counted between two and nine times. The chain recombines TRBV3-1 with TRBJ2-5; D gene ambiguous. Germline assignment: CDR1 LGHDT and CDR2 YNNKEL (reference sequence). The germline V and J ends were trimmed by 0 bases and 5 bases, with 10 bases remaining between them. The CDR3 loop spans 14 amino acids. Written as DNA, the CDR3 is TGTGCCAGCAGCCAAGAGCTCTCCGCGGAGACCCAGTACTTC. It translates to CASSQELSAETQYF.

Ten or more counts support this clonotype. CDR3 coding DNA: TGTGCCAGCTCACCCCCGGGAGTTTATGGCTACACCTTC. Amino acid sequence: CASSPPGVYGYTF. The gene calls are TRBV18 and TRBJ1-2; D gene unclear. The V gene's germline CDR1 is KGHSH and CDR2 LQKENI. This CDR3 has 13 residues. V was pared by 3 bases and J by 5 bases, with 10 bases between.

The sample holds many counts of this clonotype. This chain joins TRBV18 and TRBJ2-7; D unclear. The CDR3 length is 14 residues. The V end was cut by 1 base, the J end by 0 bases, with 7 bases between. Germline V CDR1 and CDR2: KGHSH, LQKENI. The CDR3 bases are TGTGCCAGCTCACCACGGGAAAACTCCTACGAGCAGTACTTC. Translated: CASSPRENSYEQYF.

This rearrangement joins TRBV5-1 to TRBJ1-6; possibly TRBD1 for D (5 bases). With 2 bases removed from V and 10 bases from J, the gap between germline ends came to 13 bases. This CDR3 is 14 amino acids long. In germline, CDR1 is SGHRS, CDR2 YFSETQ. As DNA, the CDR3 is TGCGCCAGCAGCTTCGAGCAGGGAATATCACCCCTCCACTTT. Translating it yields CASSFEQGISPLHF.

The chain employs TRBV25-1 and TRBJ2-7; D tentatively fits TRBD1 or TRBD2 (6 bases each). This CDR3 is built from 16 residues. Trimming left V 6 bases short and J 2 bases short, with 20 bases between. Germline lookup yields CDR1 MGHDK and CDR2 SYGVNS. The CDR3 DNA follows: TGTGCCAGCAGCGATTCTAAGGGGGGTCGCCCCTACGAGCAGTACTTC. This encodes CASSDSKGGRPYEQYF.

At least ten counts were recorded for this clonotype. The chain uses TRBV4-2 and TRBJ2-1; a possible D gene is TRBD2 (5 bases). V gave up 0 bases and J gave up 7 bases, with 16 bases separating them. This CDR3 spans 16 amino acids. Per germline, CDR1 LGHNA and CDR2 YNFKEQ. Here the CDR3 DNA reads TGTGCCAGCAGCCAAGATTTAGCGATGGGTTATAATGAGCAGTTCTTC. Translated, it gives CASSQDLAMGYNEQFF.

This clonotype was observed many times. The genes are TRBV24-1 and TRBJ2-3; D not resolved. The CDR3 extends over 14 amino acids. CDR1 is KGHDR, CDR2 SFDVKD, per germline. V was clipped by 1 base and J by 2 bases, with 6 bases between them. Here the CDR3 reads CATSDFGTTDTQYF. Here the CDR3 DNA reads TGTGCCACCAGTGATTTCGGTACCACAGATACGCAGTATTTT.

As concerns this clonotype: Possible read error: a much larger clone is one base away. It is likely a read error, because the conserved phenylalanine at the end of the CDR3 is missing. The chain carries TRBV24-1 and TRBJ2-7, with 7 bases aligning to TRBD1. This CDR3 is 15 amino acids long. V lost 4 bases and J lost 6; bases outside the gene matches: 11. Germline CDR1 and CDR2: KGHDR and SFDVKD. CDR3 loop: CATSDYHHRGSEQYY. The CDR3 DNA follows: TGTGCCACCAGTGACTACCACCACAGGGGTAGCGAGCAGTACTAC.

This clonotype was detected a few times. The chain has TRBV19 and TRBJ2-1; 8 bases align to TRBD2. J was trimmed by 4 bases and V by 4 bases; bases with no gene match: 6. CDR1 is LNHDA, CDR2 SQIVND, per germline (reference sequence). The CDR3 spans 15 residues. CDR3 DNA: TGTGCCAGTAGTAAGGCTAGCGGGTTTTACAATGAGCAGTTCTTC. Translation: CASSKASGFYNEQFF.

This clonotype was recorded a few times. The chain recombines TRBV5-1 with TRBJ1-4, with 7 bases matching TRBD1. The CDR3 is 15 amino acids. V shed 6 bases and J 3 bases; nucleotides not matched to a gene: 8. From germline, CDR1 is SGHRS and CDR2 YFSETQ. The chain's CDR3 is CASTPAGQSNEKLFF. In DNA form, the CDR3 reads TGCGCCAGCACCCCCGCGGGACAGTCTAATGAAAAACTGTTTTTT.

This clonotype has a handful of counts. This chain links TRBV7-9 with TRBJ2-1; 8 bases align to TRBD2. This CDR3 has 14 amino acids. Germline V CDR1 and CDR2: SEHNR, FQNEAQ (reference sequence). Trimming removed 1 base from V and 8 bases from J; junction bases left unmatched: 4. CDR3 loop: CASSLVAGLDEQFF. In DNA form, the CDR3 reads TGTGCCAGCAGCTTAGTAGCGGGACTGGATGAGCAGTTCTTC. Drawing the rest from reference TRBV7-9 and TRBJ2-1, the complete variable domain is DTGVSQNPRHKITKRGQNVTFRCDPISEHNRLYWYRQTLGQGPEFLTYFQNEAQLEKSRLLSDRFSAERPKGSFSTLEIQRTEQGDSAMYLCASSLVAGLDEQFFGPGTRLTVL.

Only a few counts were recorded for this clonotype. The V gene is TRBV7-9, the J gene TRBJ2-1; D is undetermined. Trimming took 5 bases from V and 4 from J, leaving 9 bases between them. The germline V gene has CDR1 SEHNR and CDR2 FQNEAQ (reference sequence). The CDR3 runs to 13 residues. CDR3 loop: CASSPHSYNEQFF. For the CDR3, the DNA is TGTGCCAGCAGCCCCCACAGTTACAATGAGCAGTTCTTC.

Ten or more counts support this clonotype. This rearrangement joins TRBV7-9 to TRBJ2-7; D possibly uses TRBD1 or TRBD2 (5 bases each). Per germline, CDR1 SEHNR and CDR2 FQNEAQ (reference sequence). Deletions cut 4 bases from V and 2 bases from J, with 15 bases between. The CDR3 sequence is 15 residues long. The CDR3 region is CASSSRGPDPYEQYF. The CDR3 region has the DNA TGTGCCAGCAGCTCGAGGGGCCCGGACCCCTACGAGCAGTACTTC. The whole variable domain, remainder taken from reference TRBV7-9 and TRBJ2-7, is DTGVSQNPRHKITKRGQNVTFRCDPISEHNRLYWYRQTLGQGPEFLTYFQNEAQLEKSRLLSDRFSAERPKGSFSTLEIQRTEQGDSAMYLCASSSRGPDPYEQYFGPGTRLTVT.

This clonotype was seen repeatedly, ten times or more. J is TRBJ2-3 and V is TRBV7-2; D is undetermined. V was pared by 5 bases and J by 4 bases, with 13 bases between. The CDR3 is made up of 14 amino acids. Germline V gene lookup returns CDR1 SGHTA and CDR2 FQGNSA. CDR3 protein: CASSRDLGPDTQYF. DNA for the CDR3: TGTGCCAGCAGCCGAGACCTGGGCCCAGATACGCAGTATTTT.

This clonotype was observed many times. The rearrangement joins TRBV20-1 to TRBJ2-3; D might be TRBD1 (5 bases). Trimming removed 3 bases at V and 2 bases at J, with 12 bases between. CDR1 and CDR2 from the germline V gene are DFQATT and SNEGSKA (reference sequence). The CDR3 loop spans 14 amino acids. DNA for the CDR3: TGCAGTGCTAGTCGGACAATCAACACAGATACGCAGTATTTT. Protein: CSASRTINTDTQYF.

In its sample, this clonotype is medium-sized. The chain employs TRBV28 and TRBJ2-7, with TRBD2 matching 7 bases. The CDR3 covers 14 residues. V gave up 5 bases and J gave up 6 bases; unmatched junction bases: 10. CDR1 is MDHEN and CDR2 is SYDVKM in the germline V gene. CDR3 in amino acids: CASSRDQTGGEQYF. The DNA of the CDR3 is TGTGCCAGCAGTCGAGACCAGACGGGGGGCGAGCAGTACTTC. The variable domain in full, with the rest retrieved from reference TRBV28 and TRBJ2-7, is DVKVTQSSRYLVKRTGEKVFLECVQDMDHENMFWYRQDPGLGLRLIYFSYDVKMKEKGDIPEGYSVSREKKERFSLILESASTNQTSMYLCASSRDQTGGEQYFGPGTRLTVT.

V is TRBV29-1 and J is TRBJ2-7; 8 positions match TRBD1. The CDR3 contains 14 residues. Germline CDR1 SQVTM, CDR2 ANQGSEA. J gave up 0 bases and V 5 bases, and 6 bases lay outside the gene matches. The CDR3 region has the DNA TGCAGCGTTCGACAGGGGAGTATCTCCTACGAGCAGTACTTC. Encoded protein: CSVRQGSISYEQYF.

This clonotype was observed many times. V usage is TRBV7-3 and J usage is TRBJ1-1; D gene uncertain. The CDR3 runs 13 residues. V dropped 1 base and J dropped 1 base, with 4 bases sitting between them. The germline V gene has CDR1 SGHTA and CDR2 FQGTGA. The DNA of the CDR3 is TGTGCCAGCAGCTTAAAAGCGAACACTGAAGCTTTCTTT. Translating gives CASSLKANTEAFF. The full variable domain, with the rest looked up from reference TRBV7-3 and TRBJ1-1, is GAGVSQTPSNKVTEKGKYVELRCDPISGHTALYWYRQSLGQGPEFLIYFQGTGAADDSGLPNDRFFAVRPEGSVSTLKIQRTERGDSAVYLCASSLKANTEAFFGQGTRLTVV.

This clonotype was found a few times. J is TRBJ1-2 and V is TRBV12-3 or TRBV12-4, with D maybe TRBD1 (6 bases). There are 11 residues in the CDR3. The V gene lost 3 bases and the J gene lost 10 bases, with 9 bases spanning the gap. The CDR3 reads CASSFSGDYTF. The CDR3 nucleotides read TGTGCCAGCAGTTTCTCAGGGGACTACACCTTC.

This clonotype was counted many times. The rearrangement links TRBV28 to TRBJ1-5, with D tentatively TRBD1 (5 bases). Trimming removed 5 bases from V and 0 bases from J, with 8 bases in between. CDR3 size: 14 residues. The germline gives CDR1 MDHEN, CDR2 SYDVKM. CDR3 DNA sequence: TGTGCCAGCAGTGGGGACGTTAGCAATCAGCCCCAGCATTTT. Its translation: CASSGDVSNQPQHF.

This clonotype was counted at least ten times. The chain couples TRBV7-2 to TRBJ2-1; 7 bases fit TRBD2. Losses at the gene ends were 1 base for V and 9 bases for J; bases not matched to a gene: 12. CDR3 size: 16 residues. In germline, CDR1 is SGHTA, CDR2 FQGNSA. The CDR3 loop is CASSLGISGWKGEQFF. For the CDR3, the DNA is TGTGCCAGCAGCTTAGGAATTAGCGGGTGGAAGGGTGAGCAGTTCTTC.

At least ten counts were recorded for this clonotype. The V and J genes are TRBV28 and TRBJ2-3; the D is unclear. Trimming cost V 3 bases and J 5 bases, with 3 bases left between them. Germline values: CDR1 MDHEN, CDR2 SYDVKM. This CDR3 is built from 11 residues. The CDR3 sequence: CASSLLDTQYF. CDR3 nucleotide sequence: TGTGCCAGCAGTTTGCTAGATACGCAGTATTTT.

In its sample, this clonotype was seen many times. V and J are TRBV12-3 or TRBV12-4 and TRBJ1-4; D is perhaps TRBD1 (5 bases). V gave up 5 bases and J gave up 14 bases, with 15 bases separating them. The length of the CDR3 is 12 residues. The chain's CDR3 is CASSPRGERLFF. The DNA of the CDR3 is TGTGCCAGCAGTCCCCGGGGGGAACGGCTGTTTTTT.

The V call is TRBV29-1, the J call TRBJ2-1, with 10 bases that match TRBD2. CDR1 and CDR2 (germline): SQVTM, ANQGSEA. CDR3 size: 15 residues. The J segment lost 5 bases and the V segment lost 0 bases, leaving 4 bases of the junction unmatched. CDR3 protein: CSVEEGTSVHNEQFF. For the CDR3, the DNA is TGCAGCGTTGAAGAGGGGACTAGCGTACACAATGAGCAGTTCTTC.

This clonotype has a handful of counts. The CDR3 nucleotides are TGCGCCAGCAGCCAAGATGGGACAGGGGAAAAAGCTTTCTTT. Translation gives CASSQDGTGEKAFF. The chain has TRBV4-3 and TRBJ1-1; 10 nucleotides agree with TRBD1. Trimming at V came to 0 bases and at J to 9 bases, leaving 4 bases not matched to a gene. Germline CDR1 reads LGHNA; CDR2 reads YSLEER. This CDR3 has 14 amino acids.